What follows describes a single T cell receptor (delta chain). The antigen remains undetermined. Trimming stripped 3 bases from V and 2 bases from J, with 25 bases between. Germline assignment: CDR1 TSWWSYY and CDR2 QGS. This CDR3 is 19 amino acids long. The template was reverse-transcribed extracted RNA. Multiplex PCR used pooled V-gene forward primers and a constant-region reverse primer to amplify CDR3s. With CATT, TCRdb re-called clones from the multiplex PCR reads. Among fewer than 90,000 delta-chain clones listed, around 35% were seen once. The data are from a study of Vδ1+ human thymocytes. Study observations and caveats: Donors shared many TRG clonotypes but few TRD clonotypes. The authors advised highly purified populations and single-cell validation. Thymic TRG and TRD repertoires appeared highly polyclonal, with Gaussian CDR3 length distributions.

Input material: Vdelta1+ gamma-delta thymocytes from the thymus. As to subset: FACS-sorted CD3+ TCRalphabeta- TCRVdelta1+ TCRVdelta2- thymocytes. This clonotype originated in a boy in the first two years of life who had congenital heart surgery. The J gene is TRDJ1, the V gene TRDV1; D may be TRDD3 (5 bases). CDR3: CALGDLCSGSWDQTDKLIF. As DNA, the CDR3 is TGTGCTCTTGGGGACCTCTGTAGCGGCAGCTGGGACCAAACCGATAAACTCATCTTT.